The rows below give T cell receptor beta chains drawn from one sample of a study of blood T cell repertoires in COVID-19. Sequencing used immunoSEQ multiplex PCR; TCRdb keeps in-frame clones, though not all of them. The profile shows approximately 130,000 clones, over 70% of them singletons. Sequencing used peripheral blood. These receptors originate from a man aged 45-65 years with active COVID-19. The CDR3 runs from the conserved cysteine through the conserved F or W. D genes are given only for firm matches. A row's size may be missing; if present it is once, few, many or a size class.

J	D	V	size	DNA	CDR3
TRBJ1-3	TRBD1	TRBV6-1	NA	TGTGCCAGCAGTGAAGCGCGAGGCAGGGGGAACACCATATATTTT	CASSEARGRGNTIYF
TRBJ1-1	NA	TRBV30	few	TGTGCCTGGAGTGGGGACATGGGAGCTTTCTTT	CAWSGDMGAFF
TRBJ1-6	NA	TRBV5-4	NA	TGTGCCAGTTCCGATAGGGAGCCTAATTCACCCCTCCACTTT	CASSDREPNSPLHF
TRBJ1-2	NA	TRBV3-1/TRBV3-2	NA	TGTGCCAGCAGCCAAGGAAGAACCGGTGATGGCTACACCTTC	CASSQGRTGDGYTF
TRBJ2-1	NA	TRBV24-1	once	TGTGCCACCAGTGATGCCGCAGGGAGGCATGAGCAGTTCTTC	CATSDAAGRHEQFF
TRBJ1-5	TRBD1	TRBV28	NA	TGTGCCAGCAGTCTAACAGGGGGCGGGCAGCCCCAGCATTTT	CASSLTGGGQPQHF
TRBJ2-2	NA	TRBV24-1	once	TGTGCCACCAGTGATCCGAGGACCGGGGAGCTGTTTTTT	CATSDPRTGELFF
TRBJ2-1	TRBD2	TRBV5-5	NA	TGTGCCAGCAGCTTGGAGGGACTAGCGGGGGTCGGTGAGCAGTTCTTC	CASSLEGLAGVGEQFF
TRBJ2-1	TRBD2	TRBV19	NA	TGTGCCAGTAGTCCTAGCGGGGGGCCTAATGAGCAGTTCTTC	CASSPSGGPNEQFF
TRBJ2-7	TRBD1	TRBV4-1	NA	TGCGCCAGCAGCCAATCTCTCGGACAGGGGTTCAACGAGCAGTACTTC	CASSQSLGQGFNEQYF
TRBJ2-2	NA	TRBV5-6	NA	TGTGCCAGCAGCTTTACTCAATCAAACACCGGGGAGCTGTTTTTT	CASSFTQSNTGELFF
TRBJ1-1	NA	TRBV11-2	NA	TGTGCCAGCAGCTTAGAACGGACTGCGAACACTGAAGCTTTCTTT	CASSLERTANTEAFF
TRBJ1-6	NA	TRBV6-6	NA	TGTGCCAGTTTTAACAGGGAAGGGAATTCACCCCTCCACTTT	CASFNREGNSPLHF
TRBJ1-1	TRBD1	TRBV18	NA	TGTGCCAGCTCACCAGGGACAGGGGGGAGCACTGAAGCTTTCTTT	CASSPGTGGSTEAFF
TRBJ2-7	NA	TRBV6-2/TRBV6-3	once	TGTGCCAGCAGCCCGCACCTCCGTAGGGAAGGAGGCGAGCAGTACTTC	CASSPHLRREGGEQYF